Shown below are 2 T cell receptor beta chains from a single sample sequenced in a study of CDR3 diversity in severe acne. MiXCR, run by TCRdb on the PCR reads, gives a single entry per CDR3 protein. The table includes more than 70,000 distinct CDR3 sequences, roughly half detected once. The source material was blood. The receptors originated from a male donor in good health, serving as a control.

The CDR3 sequence is CASSLRRSGTGELFF. The CDR3 DNA reads TGTGCCAGCAGCTTAAGACGATCAGGCACCGGGGAGCTGTTTTTT. The rearrangement uses TRBV7-3 and TRBJ2-2, with D uncertain. This CDR3 has 15 residues. Between the trimmed V and J ends, which lost 1 base and 4 bases, there was a span of 10 bases. CDR1 is SGHTA and CDR2 is FQGTGA in the germline V gene.

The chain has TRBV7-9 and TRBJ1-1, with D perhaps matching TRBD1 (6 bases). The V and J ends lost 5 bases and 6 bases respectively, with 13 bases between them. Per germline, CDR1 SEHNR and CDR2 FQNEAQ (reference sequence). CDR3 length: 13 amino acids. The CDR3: CASSPTGQSEAFF. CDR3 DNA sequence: TGTGCCAGCAGCCCGACCGGACAGTCTGAAGCTTTCTTT.